This T cell receptor beta chain emerged from a study of T cell repertoires in cytomegalovirus infection. Study overall: TCR beta signatures that were public indicated CMV infection and matching HLA type.

This clonotype showed up just a few times. Its specificity is unknown. Whole-study results and caveats: There were carriers of CMV plus the relevant HLA, and cumulative public TCR beta family frequency identified them.

TCRdb re-derived calls from the reads in MiXCR, one entry per CDR3 protein. The data hold about 900,000 distinct CDR3 sequences, with about a third observed a single time. This CDR3 is 17 amino acids long. Germline V gene lookup returns CDR1 MGHRA and CDR2 YSYEKL. J was trimmed by 6 bases and V by 0 bases; bases with no gene match: 8. This chain joins TRBV4-1 and TRBJ2-5; 12 bases match TRBD2. Sequenced here: cultured CD8+ T cells from PBMCs, sampled from culture after CMV antigen stimulation. The clonotype originates from a human donor in good health (CMV status not recorded). Some clones in this sample may be carry-over from other donors' samples. Here the CDR3 reads CASSQDPPSGGGKTQYF. As DNA, the CDR3 is TGCGCCAGCAGCCAAGATCCCCCTAGCGGGGGGGGGAAGACCCAGTACTTC.